The sequence of this TCR beta chain was determined in a study of blood T cell repertoires in COVID-19. Study at large: COVID-19 samples from acute and convalescent phases originated in the United States, Italy and Spain.

Per the original data handling: For nucleated cells, counts were estimated from reference gene primer amplification. Sequencing was performed with immunoSEQ multiplex PCR; in TCRdb, only in-frame clones are kept and a portion is missing. V and J calls plus clone size are reproduced from that table; the DNA served to infer D and trimming. The table has 470,000 or so clones, 70% to 90% seen once; the top ten hold roughly 1.9%. Per the germline V gene, CDR1 is MNHEY and CDR2 is SMNVEV (reference sequence). V lost 6 bases, J lost 1 base, and 10 bases lay in between. The CDR3 has 14 residues. Ages ranged from roughly 18 to 95 years, with residence in some 25 US areas. Assignments of participants to cohorts depended upon their own reported clinical history.

This rearrangement joins TRBV27 to TRBJ1-5; no definite D call. The sequenced material came from PBMCs or T cells enriched from blood (not recorded which). This clonotype originated in a woman aged 18-29 years with acute COVID-19. CDR3 nucleotide sequence: TGTGCCAGCAGCCGAGGGCAGAGCAATCAGCCCCAGCATTTT. Protein: CASSRGQSNQPQHF.